This T cell receptor beta chain comes out of a study of CD8 T cells in ankylosing spondylitis. General study points: The authors found the disease-linked clones to be CD8+ and relatively rare in peripheral blood. A motif in TCR beta, a set of several highly homologous variants, appeared characteristic of ankylosing spondylitis blood. Earlier studies detected some motif variants in reactive arthritis synovial fluid and blood. The clones that were linked to disease were reported to be significantly enriched in matched synovial fluid samples from ankylosing spondylitis patients.

This clonotype occurred many times. Antigen unknown. The CDR3 totals 16 residues. CDR1 SQVTM and CDR2 ANQGSEA come from the germline V gene. The ends were cut back, 0 bases at V and 4 bases at J, with 18 bases in the middle. The authors made TCR beta libraries by quantitative 5'-RACE with molecular barcodes. TCRdb re-called the 5' RACE reads through MiXCR, storing one row per CDR3 protein. Counted here are more than 400,000 distinct CDR3 sequences, roughly 5.3% occurring once; the ten biggest clones make up under 4.5%. This receptor was taken from a male donor with ankylosing spondylitis. Sequencing used blood, either unsorted or a sorted T cell fraction (not recorded which). This chain links TRBV29-1 with TRBJ1-2, with D unresolved. This chain's CDR3 is CSVEDATVPFIYGYTF. CDR3 nucleotide sequence: TGCAGCGTTGAAGATGCGACGGTACCTTTCATCTATGGCTACACCTTC.